The 3 T cell receptor beta chains below come from one sample, sequenced in a study of beta chain features in type 1 diabetes. These receptors' targets are unknown. Overall study results and limits: Moderate but significant shortening of TCRB CDR3s was recorded in all four CD4+ subsets from Type 1 diabetes patients.

The whole isolated RNA underwent reverse transcription, so sequencing captured expressed TCRB transcripts. Data came from immunoSEQ multiplex PCR; TCRdb stores just in-frame clones and leaves some out. The repertoire holds about 280,000 clones, 15% seen once, with roughly 0.015% in the top ten. Material: naive CD4+ T cells from blood. The receptors stem from a man younger than 35 with type 1 diabetes.

The chain employs TRBV30 and TRBJ1-5; D is uncertain. Germline CDR1 and CDR2: GTSNPN and SVGIG (reference sequence). V was cut by 2 bases and J by 3 bases, with 11 bases left in between. CDR3 length equals 14 residues. CDR3 bases: TGTGCCTGGAGTACGACAAATGCCAATCAGCCCCAGCATTTT. Encoded protein: CAWSTTNANQPQHF.

In its sample, this clone was seen a few times. This chain joins TRBV28 and TRBJ2-3, with 9 positions matching TRBD1. The junction had 1 base not matched to a gene; V was cut back by 5 bases and J by 1 base. Germline CDR1 and CDR2: MDHEN and SYDVKM. This CDR3 is built from 14 residues. CDR3 loop: CASSGDRGTDTQYF. Written as DNA, the CDR3 is TGTGCCAGCAGTGGGGACAGGGGCACAGATACGCAGTATTTT.

V is TRBV28 and J is TRBJ1-2, with 11 bases aligning to TRBD1. The CDR3 spans 16 residues. V shed 4 bases, J shed 4 bases, and the junction held 8 bases outside the gene matches. The V gene's germline CDR1 is MDHEN and CDR2 SYDVKM. The CDR3 loop reads CASSSTGTGGRYGYTF. In nucleotides, the CDR3 is TGTGCCAGCAGTTCAACCGGGACAGGGGGTCGCTATGGCTACACCTTC.